This TCR beta chain originates from a study of blood T cell repertoires in COVID-19. Turning to the study itself: Some COVID-19 samples were acute and others convalescent; all came from the United States, Italy and Spain. Sample material is recorded as cDNA or gDNA derived from T cells, B-cell-depleted T cells, or PBMCs.

Source study methods: Reference gene primer amplification in the assay estimated nucleated cell counts. Measured with immunoSEQ multiplex PCR; TCRdb has only the in-frame clones, and not every one. V and J calls and clone size are copied from that table; D and trimming were computed from the DNA. The sample yields approximately 230,000 clones, more than 80% seen once. Germline values: CDR1 MNHEY, CDR2 SVGEGT. After removal of 5 bases from V and 3 bases from J, the junction contained 8 bases not matched to a gene. CDR3 length: 15 residues. The chain combines TRBV6-2 or TRBV6-3 with TRBJ2-7; 9 nucleotides agree with TRBD2. What was sequenced was peripheral blood. The receptor was derived from a young man who had recovered from COVID-19. The CDR3 sequence is CASSGSGGPYYEQYF. CDR3 in DNA: TGTGCCAGCAGTGGAAGCGGGGGGCCCTACTACGAGCAGTACTTC.